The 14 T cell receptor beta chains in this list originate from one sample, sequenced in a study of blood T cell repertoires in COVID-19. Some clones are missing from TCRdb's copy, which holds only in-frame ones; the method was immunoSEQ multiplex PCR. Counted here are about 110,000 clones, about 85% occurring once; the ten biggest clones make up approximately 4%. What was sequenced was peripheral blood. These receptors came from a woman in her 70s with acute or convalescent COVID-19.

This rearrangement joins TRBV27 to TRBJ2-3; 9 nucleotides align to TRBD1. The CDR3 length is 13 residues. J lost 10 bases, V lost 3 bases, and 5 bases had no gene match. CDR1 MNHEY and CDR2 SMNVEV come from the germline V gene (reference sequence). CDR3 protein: CASSFATGGSQYF. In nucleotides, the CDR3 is TGTGCCAGCAGTTTTGCCACAGGGGGCTCGCAGTATTTT.

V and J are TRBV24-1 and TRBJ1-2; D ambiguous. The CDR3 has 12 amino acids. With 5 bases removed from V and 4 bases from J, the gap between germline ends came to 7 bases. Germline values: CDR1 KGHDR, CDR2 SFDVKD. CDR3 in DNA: TGTGCCACCAGTGCAGGTCGCTATGGCTACACCTTC. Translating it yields CATSAGRYGYTF.

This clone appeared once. The CDR3 sequence: CASSLGTKNTEAFF. In DNA, the CDR3 is TGTGCCAGCAGCTTAGGGACTAAGAACACTGAAGCTTTCTTT. The chain has TRBV7-9 and TRBJ1-1; D call uncertain. Trimming left V 1 base short and J 1 base short, with 7 bases between. Germline values: CDR1 SEHNR, CDR2 FQNEAQ (reference sequence). The CDR3 sequence is 14 residues long.

CDR3 residues: CASSDRQGVRTDTQYF. CDR3 bases: TGTGCCAGCAGCGATAGACAGGGAGTTCGCACAGATACGCAGTATTTT. V gene TRBV5-4 combines with J gene TRBJ2-3; TRBD1 matches 7 bases. Losses at the gene ends were 4 bases for V and 1 base for J; bases not matched to a gene: 9. In germline, CDR1 is SGHNT, CDR2 YYREEE (reference sequence). The CDR3 spans 16 residues.

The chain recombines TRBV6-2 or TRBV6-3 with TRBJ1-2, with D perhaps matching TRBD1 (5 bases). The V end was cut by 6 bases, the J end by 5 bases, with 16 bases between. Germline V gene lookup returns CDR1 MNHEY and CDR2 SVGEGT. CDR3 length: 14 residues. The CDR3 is CASSRWEGQYGYTF. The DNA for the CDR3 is TGTGCCAGCAGCCGGTGGGAGGGGCAATATGGCTACACCTTC.

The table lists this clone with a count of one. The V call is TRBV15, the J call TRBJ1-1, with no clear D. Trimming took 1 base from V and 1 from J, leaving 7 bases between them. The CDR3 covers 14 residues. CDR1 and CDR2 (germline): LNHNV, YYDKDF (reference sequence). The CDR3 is CATSRGQANTEAFF. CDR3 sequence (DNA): TGTGCCACCAGCAGAGGTCAGGCGAACACTGAAGCTTTCTTT.

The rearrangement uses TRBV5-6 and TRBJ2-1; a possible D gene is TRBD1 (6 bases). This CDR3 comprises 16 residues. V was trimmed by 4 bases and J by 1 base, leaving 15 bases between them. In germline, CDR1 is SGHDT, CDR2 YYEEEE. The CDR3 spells CASSRAVGGSYNEQFF. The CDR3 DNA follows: TGTGCCAGCAGCCGAGCGGTAGGGGGTTCCTACAATGAGCAGTTCTTC.

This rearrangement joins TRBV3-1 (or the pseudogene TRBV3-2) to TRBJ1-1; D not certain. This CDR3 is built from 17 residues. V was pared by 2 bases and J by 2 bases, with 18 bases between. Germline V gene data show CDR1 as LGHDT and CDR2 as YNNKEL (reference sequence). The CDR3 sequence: CASSQPSLWLSNTEAFF. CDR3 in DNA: TGTGCCAGCAGCCAACCATCTCTTTGGCTCTCTAACACTGAAGCTTTCTTT.

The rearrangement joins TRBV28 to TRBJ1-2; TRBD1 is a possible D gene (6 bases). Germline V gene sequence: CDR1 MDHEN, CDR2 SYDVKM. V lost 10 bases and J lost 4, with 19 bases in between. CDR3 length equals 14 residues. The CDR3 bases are TGTGCCACCTCGAGGGGGGGCCGGGTCTATGGCTACACCTTC. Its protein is CATSRGGRVYGYTF.

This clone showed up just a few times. CDR3 sequence: CASSFKGANYGYTF. CDR3 DNA sequence: TGCGCCAGCAGCTTCAAGGGAGCTAACTATGGCTACACCTTC. The V gene is TRBV5-1, the J gene TRBJ1-2; D gene uncertain. The CDR3 covers 14 residues. Germline assignment: CDR1 SGHRS and CDR2 YFSETQ. V lost 2 bases to trimming and J lost 0 bases, with 8 bases between them.

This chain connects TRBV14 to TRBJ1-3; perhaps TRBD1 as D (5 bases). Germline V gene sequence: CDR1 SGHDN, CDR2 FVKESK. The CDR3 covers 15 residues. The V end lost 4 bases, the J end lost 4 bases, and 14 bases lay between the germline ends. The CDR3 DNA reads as TGTGCCAGCAGCCCTTTTCAAGGGGTAGGAAACACCATATATTTT. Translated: CASSPFQGVGNTIYF.

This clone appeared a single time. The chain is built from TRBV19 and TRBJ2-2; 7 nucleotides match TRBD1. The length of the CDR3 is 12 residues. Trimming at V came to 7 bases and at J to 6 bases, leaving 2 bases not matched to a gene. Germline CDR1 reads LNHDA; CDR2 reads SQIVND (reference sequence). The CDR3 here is CASNRGPGELFF. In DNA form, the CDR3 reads TGTGCCAGTAACAGGGGACCCGGGGAGCTGTTTTTT.

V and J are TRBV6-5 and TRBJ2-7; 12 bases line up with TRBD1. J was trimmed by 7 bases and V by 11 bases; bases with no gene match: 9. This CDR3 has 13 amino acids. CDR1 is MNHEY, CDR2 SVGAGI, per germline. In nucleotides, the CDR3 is TGTGCCGCAGAAGGGACAGGGGGCCGAGAGCAGTACGTC. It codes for CAAEGTGGREQYV.

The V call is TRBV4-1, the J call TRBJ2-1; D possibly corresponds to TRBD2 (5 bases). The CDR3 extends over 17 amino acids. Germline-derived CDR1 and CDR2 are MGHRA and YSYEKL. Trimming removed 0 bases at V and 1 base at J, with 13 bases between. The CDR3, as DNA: TGCGCCAGCAGCCAAGACGGCGGAGGTTATTCCTACAATGAGCAGTTCTTC. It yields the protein CASSQDGGGYSYNEQFF.